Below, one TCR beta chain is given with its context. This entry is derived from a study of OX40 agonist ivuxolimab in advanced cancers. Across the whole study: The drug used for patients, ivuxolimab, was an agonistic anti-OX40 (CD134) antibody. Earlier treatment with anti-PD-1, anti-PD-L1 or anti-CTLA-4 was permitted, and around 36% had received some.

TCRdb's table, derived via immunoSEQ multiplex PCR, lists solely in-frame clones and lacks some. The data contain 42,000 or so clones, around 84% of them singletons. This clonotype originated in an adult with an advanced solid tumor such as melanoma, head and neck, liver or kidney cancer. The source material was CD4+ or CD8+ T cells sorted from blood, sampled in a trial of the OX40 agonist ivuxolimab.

The CDR3 spells CASSYGEGAPFTEAFF. Here the CDR3 DNA reads TGTGCCAGCAGTTACGGAGAGGGGGCGCCTTTCACTGAAGCTTTCTTT. The genes are TRBV6-5 and TRBJ1-1, with 7 bases aligning to TRBD1. The CDR3 is 16 residues long. Germline CDR1 is MNHEY and CDR2 is SVGAGI. V gave up 2 bases and J gave up 4 bases; unmatched junction bases: 10.